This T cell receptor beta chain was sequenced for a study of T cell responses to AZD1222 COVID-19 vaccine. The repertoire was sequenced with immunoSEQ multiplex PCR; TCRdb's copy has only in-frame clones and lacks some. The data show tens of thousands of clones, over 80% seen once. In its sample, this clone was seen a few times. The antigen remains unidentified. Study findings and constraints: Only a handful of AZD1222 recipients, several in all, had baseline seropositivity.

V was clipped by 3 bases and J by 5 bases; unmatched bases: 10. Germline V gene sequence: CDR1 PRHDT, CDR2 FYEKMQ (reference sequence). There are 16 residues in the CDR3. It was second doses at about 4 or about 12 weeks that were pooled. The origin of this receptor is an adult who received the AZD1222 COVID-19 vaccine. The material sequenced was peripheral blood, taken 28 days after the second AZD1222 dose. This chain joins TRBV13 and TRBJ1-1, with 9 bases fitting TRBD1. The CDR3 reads CASSFRADRGGTEAFF. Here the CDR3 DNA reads TGTGCCAGCAGCTTTCGGGCCGACAGGGGGGGAACTGAAGCTTTCTTT.